This T cell receptor beta chain was identified during a study of T cells expressing NK-cell markers. Study information: The authors derived TCR beta repertoires from sorted CD3+CD56+NKG2C+, CD3+CD56+NKG2C- and CD3+CD56-NKG2C+ T cells.

TCRdb reworked the 5' RACE reads into one entry per CDR3 protein, no DNA. Here the sample table reports over 150,000 distinct CDR3 sequences. The TCR was taken from a woman in her fifties or sixties in good health. The specimen sequenced was blood T cells: a sorted CD56 or NKG2C T cell subset, CD4+ or CD8+ T cells, or bulk PBMC T cells (not recorded which).

This CDR3 reads CASSYSQPVNTEAFF. The gene calls are TRBV6-6 and TRBJ1-1. The CDR3 spans 15 residues. Germline CDR1 is MNHNY and CDR2 is SVGAGI (reference sequence).